The 27 T cell receptor beta chains in this list originate from one sample, sequenced in a study of cytomegalovirus exposure and HLA in healthy donors. Amplification used 60 Vbeta primers and 13 Jbeta primers. Clones were sequenced by immunoSEQ multiplex PCR, and TCRdb holds only the in-frame ones, with some missing. Here the sample spans fewer than 130,000 clones, 60% to 85% being singletons. Sequences were obtained from PBMCs. The receptors were sampled from a woman aged 25 to 39 in good health and CMV-seronegative.

In its sample, this clone was seen a few times. This chain uses TRBV7-6 with TRBJ1-1; no firm D call. Germline-derived CDR1 and CDR2 are SGHVS and FNYEAQ. V gave up 4 bases and J gave up 3 bases, with 6 bases separating them. The CDR3 sequence is 12 residues long. The CDR3, as DNA: TGTGCCAGCAGCTCTACGGACACTGAAGCTTTCTTT. Its translation: CASSSTDTEAFF.

The chain uses TRBV7-2 and TRBJ2-3, with 13 bases aligning to TRBD2. The V gene's germline CDR1 is SGHTA and CDR2 FQGNSA. The CDR3 has 17 amino acids. The junction had 11 bases not matched to a gene; V was cut back by 5 bases and J by 6 bases. CDR3 sequence reads: CASSPGTSGTSLDTQYF. CDR3 nucleotides: TGTGCCAGCAGCCCGGGGACTAGCGGGACCTCACTGGATACGCAGTATTTT.

The chain uses TRBV5-1 and TRBJ2-5; 13 nucleotides align to TRBD2. With V trimmed by 4 bases and J by 5 bases, 11 bases remained unmatched. In germline, CDR1 is SGHRS, CDR2 YFSETQ. This CDR3 region has 17 residues. The CDR3 loop reads CASSRLAGGTSRETQYF. As DNA, the CDR3 is TGCGCCAGCAGCCGACTAGCGGGGGGAACTTCACGGGAGACCCAGTACTTC.

This chain joins TRBV4-2 and TRBJ2-1; the match to TRBD2 covers 10 bases. Germline trimming cut 6 bases from V and 4 bases from J; bases unmatched to any gene: 6. This CDR3 region has 15 residues. Germline values: CDR1 LGHNA, CDR2 YNFKEQ. CDR3 in amino acids: CASRPLAGAYNEQFF. Here the CDR3 DNA reads TGTGCCAGCAGGCCTCTAGCGGGAGCGTACAATGAGCAGTTCTTC.

J is TRBJ2-7 and V is TRBV6-6; 7 nucleotides match TRBD2. Germline values: CDR1 MNHNY, CDR2 SVGAGI (reference sequence). CDR3 length: 15 amino acids. The junction had 7 bases not matched to a gene; V was cut back by 4 bases and J by 1 base. Here the CDR3 DNA reads TGTGCCAGCAGTTCCTCTGGGGGAGGGTCCTACGAGCAGTACTTC. This translates into CASSSSGGGSYEQYF.

V gene TRBV7-2 combines with J gene TRBJ2-1, with 9 bases identical to TRBD1. The junction had 8 bases not matched to a gene; V was cut back by 4 bases and J by 4 bases. The CDR3 length is 16 residues. CDR1 and CDR2 from the germline V gene are SGHTA and FQGNSA. CDR3 residues: CASSSPGQGFYNEQFF. The CDR3 DNA reads as TGTGCCAGCAGCTCACCGGGACAGGGATTTTACAATGAGCAGTTCTTC. The entire variable domain, with the rest obtained from reference TRBV7-2 and TRBJ2-1, is as follows: GAGVSQSPSNKVTEKGKDVELRCDPISGHTALYWYRQSLGQGLEFLIYFQGNSAPDKSGLPSDRFSAERTGGSVSTLTIQRTQQEDSAVYLCASSSPGQGFYNEQFFGPGTRLTVL.

This clone was seen more than once but under ten times. This sequence joins TRBV6-5 and TRBJ1-1; TRBD1 might be the D (5 bases). Germline values: CDR1 MNHEY, CDR2 SVGAGI. The CDR3 sequence is 16 residues long. Trimming shortened V by 2 bases and J by 5 bases, and 18 bases separated the two germline ends. The CDR3 here is CASSYGAVGRGTEAFF. CDR3 DNA: TGTGCCAGCAGTTACGGGGCTGTGGGGCGGGGTACTGAAGCTTTCTTT.

The chain has TRBV6-5 and TRBJ1-2, with D possibly matching TRBD1 (5 bases). This CDR3 region has 16 residues. V was trimmed by 4 bases and J by 5 bases, leaving 20 bases between them. Per the germline V gene, CDR1 is MNHEY and CDR2 is SVGAGI. The CDR3 sequence is CASSSSPGGWGYGYTF. The CDR3 coding sequence is TGTGCCAGCAGTTCCTCGCCGGGGGGATGGGGATATGGCTACACCTTC.

The genes are TRBV6-5 and TRBJ1-5; D is uncertain. The germline V gene encodes CDR1 MNHEY and CDR2 SVGAGI. V gave up 6 bases and J gave up 4 bases, with 10 bases separating them. The CDR3 is 13 residues long. The CDR3 region has the DNA TGTGCCAGCAGACGGGAAAATAATCAGCCCCAGCATTTT. Amino acid sequence: CASRRENNQPQHF.

The chain combines TRBV6-5 with TRBJ1-1; the D gene is possibly TRBD1 (5 bases). V gave up 4 bases and J gave up 1 base, with 13 bases separating them. CDR3 length: 15 amino acids. In germline, CDR1 is MNHEY, CDR2 SVGAGI. The CDR3 region is CASSLFGAGNTEAFF. CDR3 in DNA: TGTGCCAGCAGTTTATTTGGGGCAGGGAACACTGAAGCTTTCTTT.

The chain uses TRBV28 and TRBJ2-1, with TRBD2 as a possible D gene (6 bases). The CDR3 covers 15 residues. The germline V gene encodes CDR1 MDHEN and CDR2 SYDVKM. The V gene lost 5 bases and the J gene lost 2 bases, with 13 bases spanning the gap. The CDR3: CASSRYSSAYNEQFF. The CDR3, as DNA: TGTGCCAGCAGTCGGTACTCTAGCGCCTACAATGAGCAGTTCTTC. Variable domain in full (rest from reference TRBV28 and TRBJ2-1): DVKVTQSSRYLVKRTGEKVFLECVQDMDHENMFWYRQDPGLGLRLIYFSYDVKMKEKGDIPEGYSVSREKKERFSLILESASTNQTSMYLCASSRYSSAYNEQFFGPGTRLTVL.

The chain recombines TRBV2 with TRBJ2-1; TRBD1 agrees at 7 bases. The germline CDR1 and CDR2 sequences are SNHLY and FYNNEI. After removal of 10 bases from V and 5 bases from J, the junction contained 14 bases not matched to a gene. The CDR3 contains 15 residues. The CDR3 nucleotides are TGTGCCAATTCACGACAGGGTCTCGATGACAATGAGCAGTTCTTC. Amino acid sequence: CANSRQGLDDNEQFF.

This clone appeared a single time. V usage is TRBV19 and J usage is TRBJ1-5; D is undetermined. The germline V gene has CDR1 LNHDA and CDR2 SQIVND (reference sequence). Deletions cut 3 bases from V and 5 bases from J, with 11 bases between. This CDR3 is 14 amino acids long. The CDR3 DNA sequence: TGTGCCAGTAGTATTGGCCAAATTGATCAGCCCCAGCATTTT. Protein: CASSIGQIDQPQHF. Based on the CDR3 plus reference TRBV19 and TRBJ1-5, the full variable domain is DGGITQSPKYLFRKEGQNVTLSCEQNLNHDAMYWYRQDPGQGLRLIYYSQIVNDFQKGDIAEGYSVSREKKESFPLTVTSAQKNPTAFYLCASSIGQIDQPQHFGDGTRLSIL.

This clone was detected only a few times. For the CDR3, the DNA is TGTGCCAGCAGTGAAAGCCTAATGAACACTGAAGCTTTCTTT. Amino acid sequence: CASSESLMNTEAFF. The chain joins TRBV6-1 to TRBJ1-1; D unresolved. Germline loops: CDR1 MNHNS, CDR2 SASEGT. This CDR3 is built from 14 residues. V was clipped by 2 bases and J by 0 bases, with 7 bases between them.

V gene TRBV5-1 combines with J gene TRBJ2-1, with TRBD2 matching over 12 bases. Trimming removed 2 bases from V and 2 bases from J; junction bases left unmatched: 8. The germline CDR1 and CDR2 sequences are SGHRS and YFSETQ. This CDR3 has 18 residues. The CDR3 is CASSLDRSSGRAYNEQFF. In DNA, the CDR3 is TGCGCCAGCAGCTTAGACAGGTCTAGCGGGAGGGCCTACAATGAGCAGTTCTTC.

The chain links TRBV6-5 to TRBJ1-2; a possible D gene is TRBD1 (6 bases). This CDR3 is 14 amino acids long. V was cut by 2 bases and J by 3 bases, with 10 bases left in between. The germline gives CDR1 MNHEY, CDR2 SVGAGI. CDR3 sequence reads: CASSYRDKDYGYTF. The CDR3 DNA reads as TGTGCCAGCAGTTACCGGGACAAGGACTATGGCTACACCTTC.

The rearrangement joins TRBV7-9 to TRBJ2-1; D is perhaps TRBD2 (6 bases). The CDR3 spans 15 residues. The V and J ends lost 6 bases and 4 bases respectively, with 16 bases between them. The germline CDR1 and CDR2 sequences are SEHNR and FQNEAQ (reference sequence). For the CDR3, the DNA is TGTGCCAGCAGTTCATTGTGGGGGGAGTACAATGAGCAGTTCTTC. It yields the protein CASSSLWGEYNEQFF.

This sequence joins TRBV6-4 and TRBJ2-1; 9 positions agree with TRBD1. The CDR3 covers 14 residues. J was trimmed by 8 bases and V by 3 bases; bases with no gene match: 5. Germline V gene sequence: CDR1 MRHNA, CDR2 SNTAGT. The DNA of the CDR3 is TGTGCCAGCAGTGAAGGGACAGGGAGCCATGAGCAGTTCTTC. Protein: CASSEGTGSHEQFF.

The CDR3 coding sequence is TGTGCCAGCAGCCAACACAGGGACAGCAATCAGCCCCAGCATTTT. It is translated as CASSQHRDSNQPQHF. The chain combines TRBV4-2 with TRBJ1-5; a possible D gene is TRBD1 (6 bases). The germline CDR1 and CDR2 sequences are LGHNA and YNFKEQ. This CDR3 spans 15 amino acids. Trimming removed 2 bases from V and 1 base from J, with 9 bases in between.

The rearrangement joins TRBV28 to TRBJ2-3, with 8 bases lining up with TRBD1. The germline V gene encodes CDR1 MDHEN and CDR2 SYDVKM. The CDR3 is 15 amino acids. Unmatched junction bases numbered 7, after V lost 6 bases and J lost 2 bases. The CDR3 DNA follows: TGTGCCAGCAGCCCCGGGACAGGCTACACAGATACGCAGTATTTT. Its protein is CASSPGTGYTDTQYF.

This rearrangement joins TRBV11-2 to TRBJ2-7, with 10 positions matching TRBD1. Trimming took 2 bases from V and 2 from J; bases not matched to a gene: 9. There are 17 residues in the CDR3. Per germline, CDR1 SGHAT and CDR2 FQNNGV. CDR3 in amino acids: CASSLRPGTGATYEQYF. The CDR3 coding sequence is TGTGCCAGCAGCTTAAGACCCGGGACAGGGGCTACCTACGAGCAGTACTTC.

This sequence joins TRBV28 and TRBJ2-1, with D perhaps matching TRBD2 (5 bases). This CDR3 comprises 16 residues. The germline gives CDR1 MDHEN, CDR2 SYDVKM. Trimming removed 4 bases at V and 0 bases at J, with 13 bases between. Here the CDR3 reads CASSSPLAGSYNEQFF. The DNA for the CDR3 is TGTGCCAGCAGTTCCCCCCTCGCGGGCTCCTACAATGAGCAGTTCTTC.

The rearrangement uses TRBV4-1 and TRBJ1-2, with no clear D. The CDR3 runs 14 residues. V gave up 0 bases and J gave up 4 bases, with 9 bases separating them. The germline V gene has CDR1 MGHRA and CDR2 YSYEKL. CDR3 protein: CASSQDPGTYGYTF. The CDR3 DNA sequence: TGCGCCAGCAGCCAAGATCCAGGAACCTATGGCTACACCTTC.

This chain joins TRBV19 and TRBJ1-5; tentative D call: TRBD1 (6 bases). The CDR3 spans 14 residues. V gave up 9 bases and J gave up 6 bases, with 18 bases separating them. The germline CDR1 and CDR2 sequences are LNHDA and SQIVND (reference sequence). In DNA form, the CDR3 reads TGTGCCAGCCACAGGGCCCATTCAGGTCAGCCCCAGCATTTT. Protein sequence: CASHRAHSGQPQHF.

The chain employs TRBV6-5 and TRBJ2-2; D is perhaps TRBD2 (6 bases). The CDR3 runs to 14 residues. Trimming shortened V by 6 bases and J by 7 bases, and 15 bases separated the two germline ends. The germline V gene encodes CDR1 MNHEY and CDR2 SVGAGI. The CDR3 reads CASSPSSGFGELFF. In nucleotides, the CDR3 is TGTGCCAGCAGCCCCTCGAGCGGGTTCGGGGAGCTGTTTTTT.

The CDR3 reads CASSEAGLAYPYEQYF. DNA for the CDR3: TGTGCCAGCAGTGAAGCGGGACTAGCCTATCCCTACGAGCAGTACTTC. This chain joins TRBV6-1 and TRBJ2-7; 9 nucleotides align to TRBD2. CDR1 and CDR2 (germline): MNHNS, SASEGT. The CDR3 spans 16 residues. V lost 0 bases and J lost 2; bases outside the gene matches: 5.

The chain combines TRBV29-1 with TRBJ1-2; tentative D call: TRBD1 (6 bases). CDR1 is SQVTM and CDR2 is ANQGSEA in the germline V gene. This CDR3 is 12 amino acids long. Trimming stripped 5 bases from V and 7 bases from J, with 14 bases between. CDR3 nucleotides: TGCAGCGTTACAGACCAGGGGCCTGGCTACACCTTC. It yields the protein CSVTDQGPGYTF.